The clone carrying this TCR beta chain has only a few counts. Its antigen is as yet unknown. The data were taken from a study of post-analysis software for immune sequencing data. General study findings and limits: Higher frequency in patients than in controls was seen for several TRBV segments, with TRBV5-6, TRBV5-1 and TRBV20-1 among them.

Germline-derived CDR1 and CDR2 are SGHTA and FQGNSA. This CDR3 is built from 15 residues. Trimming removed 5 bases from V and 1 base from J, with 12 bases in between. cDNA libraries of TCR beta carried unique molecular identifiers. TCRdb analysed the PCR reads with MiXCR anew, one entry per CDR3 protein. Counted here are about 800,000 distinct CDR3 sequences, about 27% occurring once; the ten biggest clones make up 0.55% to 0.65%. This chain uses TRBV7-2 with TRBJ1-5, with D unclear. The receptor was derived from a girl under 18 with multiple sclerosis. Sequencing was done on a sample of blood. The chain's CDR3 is CASSPRRFSNQPQHF. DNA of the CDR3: TGTGCCAGCAGCCCCCGACGGTTCAGCAATCAGCCCCAGCATTTT.